One sample yielded the 16 T cell receptor beta chains listed below, sequenced in a study of CD8+ T cells in alopecia areata. Cells pooled from cutaneous lymph nodes were sorted on CD4, CD8alpha, NKG2D, NKG2ACE and other markers. TCR sequencing used cDNA made by reverse transcription of extracted RNA. Here immunoSEQ multiplex PCR was the method, and the copy in TCRdb shows in-frame clones only, minus some. The profile covers approximately 280,000 clones, none occurring a single time. The material sequenced was CD4+ T cells sorted from a lymph node. The receptors shown here come from a C3H/HeJ mouse with alopecia areata. This mouse strain has H2-k as its MHC haplotype.

Points on this clone: Mouse names are used for the genes. The CDR3 end is not reached by the read, which stops 4 residues before it; the germline J gene fills it in. V gene TRBV13-1 combines with J gene TRBJ2-7; perhaps TRBD1 as D (6 bases). From germline, CDR1 is NSHNY and CDR2 SYGAGN. The CDR3 is 14 residues long. V lost 3 bases and J 3 bases, leaving 13 bases between the germline ends. The CDR3 DNA, read in part, is TGTGCCAGCAGTGGGTCCGGGACAATCTAT. This codes for CASSGSGTIY. The entire CDR3 reads CASSGSGTIYEQYF.

This clone has a handful of counts. These gene names are mouse names. The read finishes 4 residues shy of the CDR3 end, and the germline J gene is used to complete it. The J gene is TRBJ1-1, the V gene TRBV19, with D hard to call. V dropped 2 bases and J dropped 3 bases, with 5 bases sitting between them. This CDR3 is built from 12 residues. Germline CDR1 and CDR2: FNHDT and SITEND (reference sequence). The sequenced part of the CDR3 DNA is TGTGCCAGCAGTATTTGGGACACA. Translating it yields CASSIWDT. Given in full, the CDR3 is CASSIWDTEVFF.

This clone was found a few times. Gene and germline names: mouse. The read falls 4 residues short of the CDR3 end, and the missing part is taken from the germline J gene. This chain uses TRBV1 with TRBJ2-1, with 9 bases aligning to TRBD1. CDR1 and CDR2 from the germline V gene are NSQYPW and LRSPGD (reference sequence). This CDR3 is 16 amino acids long. J was trimmed by 5 bases and V by 3 bases; bases with no gene match: 8. The CDR3 is CTCSAPRDRVNAEQFF. Partial CDR3 DNA: TGCACCTGCAGTGCCCCCCGGGACAGGGTAAATGCT.

This clone was detected only a few times. The gene names here belong to mouse. This chain's CDR3 is CASKGQGYEQYF. Partial CDR3 DNA: TGTGCCAGCAAGGGACAGGGGTAT. The chain has TRBV13-1 and TRBJ2-7; TRBD1 matches at 10 bases. The CDR3 extends 4 residues past the end of the read, so its final part is completed from the germline J gene. Germline assignment: CDR1 NSHNY and CDR2 SYGAGN. This CDR3 has 12 residues.

Concerning this clone: Gene names and germline match the mouse. The part of the CDR3 DNA that was read is TGTGCCAGCAGTAAGACAGCT. Translation gives CASSKTA. The complete CDR3 protein is CASSKTAEQFF. This chain joins TRBV19 and TRBJ2-1, with D uncertain. The observed sequence ends 4 residues before the CDR3 terminus, with the missing tail filled in from the germline J gene. Germline CDR1 FNHDT, CDR2 SITEND (reference sequence). The CDR3 loop spans 11 amino acids.

Of note for this clone: Here the gene names and germline are mouse. The part of the CDR3 DNA that was read is TGTGCCTGGAGTCTTACCCCCAGGGGCAACTCC. This sequence encodes CAWSLTPRGNS. The full CDR3 protein reads CAWSLTPRGNSDYTF. V is TRBV31 and J is TRBJ1-2, with a tentative D call TRBD1 (6 bases). From the germline J gene comes the end of the CDR3, since the read stops 4 residues before it. Germline V gives CDR1 GKSSPN, CDR2 SITVG. Trimming removed 0 bases at V and 2 bases at J, with 13 bases between. The CDR3 is 15 amino acids. Supplemented by reference TRBV31 and TRBJ1-2, the full variable domain reads AQTIHQWPVAEIKAVGSPLSLGCTIKGKSSPNLYWYWQATGGTLQQLFYSITVGQVESVVQLNLSASRPKDDQFILSTEKLLLSHSGFYLCAWSLTPRGNSDYTFGSGTRLLVI.

This clone was recorded a few times. Mouse gene names and germline throughout. The read ends 4 residues shy of where the CDR3 ends; the end is completed using the germline J gene. The rearrangement links TRBV31 to TRBJ2-2; D unclear. This CDR3 is built from 16 residues. Germline V gene sequence: CDR1 GKSSPN, CDR2 SITVG. V lost 0 bases to trimming and J lost 0 bases, with 11 bases between them. The CDR3 DNA, read in part, is TGTGCCTGGAGTCTGACAAAAATCTCAAACACCGGG. As protein: CAWSLTKISNTG. The entire CDR3 protein reads CAWSLTKISNTGQLYF.

This clone occurred a few times. Gene names and germline refer to mouse. CDR3 DNA, as far as it was read: TGTGCCAGCAGCCGGGGACAAATTAACCAAGAC. Its protein is CASSRGQINQD. The whole CDR3 is CASSRGQINQDTQYF. This chain joins TRBV5 and TRBJ2-5, with a weak D call TRBD1 (6 bases). The read terminates 4 residues ahead of where the CDR3 ends, so the germline J gene completes it. Germline V gene data show CDR1 as LGHNA and CDR2 as YNLKQL (reference sequence). V lost 4 bases to trimming and J lost 0 bases, with 11 bases between them. The CDR3 covers 15 residues.

Concerning this clone itself: All gene names here are mouse names. The read terminates 4 residues ahead of where the CDR3 ends, so the germline J gene completes it. The genes are TRBV4 and TRBJ2-5; weak D call: TRBD2 (6 bases). Trimming stripped 3 bases from V and 3 bases from J, with 10 bases between. The CDR3 has 14 amino acids. The germline gives CDR1 LGHDT, CDR2 YNNKQL (reference sequence). CDR3 in amino acids: CASSYLGTQDTQYF. CDR3 bases read: TGTGCCAGCAGCTATCTGGGGACTCAAGAC. The full variable domain, completed using reference TRBV4 and TRBJ2-5, is ETAVFQTPNYHVTQVGNEVSFNCKQTLGHDTMYWYKQDSKKLLKIMFSYNNKQLIVNETVPRRFSPQSSDKAHLNLRIKSVEPEDSAVYLCASSYLGTQDTQYFGPGTRLLVL.

This clone was found a few times. Any gene name here is a mouse gene name. The read terminates 4 residues before the CDR3 end, so the remaining end is supplied by the germline J gene. This chain uses TRBV13-2 with TRBJ2-5; 8 nucleotides align to TRBD2. The germline V gene has CDR1 NNHNN and CDR2 SYGAGS (reference sequence). The CDR3 covers 15 residues. The CDR3: CASGDARGGKDTQYF. The sequenced CDR3 bases are TGTGCCAGCGGTGATGCCCGGGGGGGCAAGGAC.

A few counts support this clone. Germline and genes: mouse. The missing CDR3 end, 4 residues past where the read stops, is filled in from the germline J gene. This chain links TRBV13-3 with TRBJ2-2, with 11 bases fitting TRBD2. The CDR3 totals 14 residues. Germline CDR1 is NNHDY and CDR2 is SYVADS. J gave up 5 bases and V 3 bases, and 0 bases lay outside the gene matches. CDR3 DNA, as far as it was read: TGTGCCAGCAGTGGGGACTGGGGGACCGGG. Its protein is CASSGDWGTG. Given in full, the CDR3 is CASSGDWGTGQLYF.

This clone was observed a few times. All gene names here are mouse names. The read falls 4 residues short of the CDR3 end, and the missing part is taken from the germline J gene. This chain links TRBV1 with TRBJ2-2; 7 positions agree with TRBD1. V shed 5 bases and J 0 bases; nucleotides not matched to a gene: 6. CDR3 length equals 16 residues. The germline V gene has CDR1 NSQYPW and CDR2 LRSPGD (reference sequence). The CDR3 region is CTCSPPGQTNTGQLYF. CDR3 DNA (partial): TGCACCTGCAGTCCGCCGGGACAGACAAACACCGGG. Looking up the rest from reference TRBV1 and TRBJ2-2 gives the full variable domain: VTLLEQNPRWRLVPRGQAVNLRCILKNSQYPWMSWYQQDLQKQLQWLFTLRSPGDKEVKSLPGADYLATRVTDTELRLQVANMSQGRTLYCTCSPPGQTNTGQLYFGEGSKLTVL.

This clone was counted between two and nine times. The germline and genes are mouse ones. From the germline J gene comes the end of the CDR3, since the read stops 4 residues before it. The gene calls are TRBV31 and TRBJ1-2; a possible D gene is TRBD1 (5 bases). Trimming removed 3 bases from V and 1 base from J, with 9 bases in between. CDR3 length: 13 amino acids. The germline gives CDR1 GKSSPN, CDR2 SITVG. The CDR3 here is CAWRNGQNSDYTF. CDR3 bases read: TGTGCCTGGAGGAACGGACAAAACTCC.

On this clone itself: Mouse gene names and germline throughout. The read stops 4 residues short of the end of the CDR3; the missing end is completed from the germline J gene. The sample holds other DNA sequences that translate to the same CDR3. The chain links TRBV13-1 to TRBJ2-7; 10 nucleotides match TRBD1. The CDR3 has 13 amino acids. In germline, CDR1 is NSHNY, CDR2 SYGAGN. Trimming removed 5 bases from V and 3 bases from J; junction bases left unmatched: 2. CDR3 DNA, as far as it was read: TGTGCCAGCAGCCGGGACAGGGGCTAT. This translates into CASSRDRGY. The entire CDR3 reads CASSRDRGYEQYF.

Concerning this clone: Being one base from a much bigger clone, this may be a read error. Gene names are the mouse ones. The read is 4 residues too short to cover the CDR3 end, so that end is filled in from the germline J gene. This rearrangement joins TRBV13-1 to TRBJ1-2; TRBD1 matches at 7 bases. The CDR3 length is 14 residues. Germline CDR1 reads NSHNY; CDR2 reads SYGAGN. Unmatched junction bases numbered 3, after V lost 4 bases and J lost 0 bases. Incomplete CDR3 DNA: TGTGCCAGCAGTTGGGACAGTGCAAACTCC. Translation gives CASSWDSANS. The CDR3 in its entirety is CASSWDSANSDYTF.

This clone was observed a few times. Mouse gene names apply. With the read ending 4 residues before the CDR3 end, the germline J gene is used to fill in that end. The chain joins TRBV19 to TRBJ2-7; D perhaps matches TRBD1 (6 bases). V lost 6 bases, J lost 0 bases, and 13 bases lay in between. CDR1 and CDR2 from the germline V gene are FNHDT and SITEND (reference sequence). This CDR3 spans 14 amino acids. CDR3 DNA (partial): TGTGCCAGCACTCCCCGGGACATCTCCTAT. Its protein is CASTPRDISY. The full CDR3 protein reads CASTPRDISYEQYF.